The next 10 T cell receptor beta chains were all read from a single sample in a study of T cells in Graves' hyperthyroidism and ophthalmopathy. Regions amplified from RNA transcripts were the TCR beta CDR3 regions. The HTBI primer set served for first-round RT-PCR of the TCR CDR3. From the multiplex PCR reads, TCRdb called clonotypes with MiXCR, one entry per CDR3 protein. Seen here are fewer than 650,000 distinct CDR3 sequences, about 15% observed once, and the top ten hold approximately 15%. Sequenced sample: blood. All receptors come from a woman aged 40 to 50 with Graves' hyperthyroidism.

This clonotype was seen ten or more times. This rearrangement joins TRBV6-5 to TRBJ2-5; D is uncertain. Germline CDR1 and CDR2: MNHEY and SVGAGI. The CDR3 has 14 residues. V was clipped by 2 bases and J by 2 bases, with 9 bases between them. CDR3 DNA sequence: TGTGCCAGCAGTTACGGGGTCTCGCAAGAGACCCAGTACTTC. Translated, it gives CASSYGVSQETQYF.

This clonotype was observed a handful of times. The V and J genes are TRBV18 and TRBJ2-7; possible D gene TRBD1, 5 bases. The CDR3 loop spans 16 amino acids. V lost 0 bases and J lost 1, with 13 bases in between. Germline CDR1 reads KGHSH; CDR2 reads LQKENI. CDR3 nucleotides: TGTGCCAGCTCACCACCCTCAGGGATAGGTTCCTACGAGCAGTACTTC. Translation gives CASSPPSGIGSYEQYF.

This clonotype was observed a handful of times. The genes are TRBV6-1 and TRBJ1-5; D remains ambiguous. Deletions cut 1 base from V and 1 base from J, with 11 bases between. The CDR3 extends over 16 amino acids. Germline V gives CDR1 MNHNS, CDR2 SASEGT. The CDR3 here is CASSEGNVWSNQPQHF. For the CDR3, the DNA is TGTGCCAGCAGTGAAGGTAATGTGTGGAGCAATCAGCCCCAGCATTTT.

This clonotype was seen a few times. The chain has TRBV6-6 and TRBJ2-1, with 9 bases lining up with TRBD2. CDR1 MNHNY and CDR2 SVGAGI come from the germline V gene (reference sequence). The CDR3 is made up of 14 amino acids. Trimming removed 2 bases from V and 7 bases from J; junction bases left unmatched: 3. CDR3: CASSYGGRVNEQFF. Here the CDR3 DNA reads TGTGCCAGCAGTTACGGCGGGAGGGTGAATGAGCAGTTCTTC.

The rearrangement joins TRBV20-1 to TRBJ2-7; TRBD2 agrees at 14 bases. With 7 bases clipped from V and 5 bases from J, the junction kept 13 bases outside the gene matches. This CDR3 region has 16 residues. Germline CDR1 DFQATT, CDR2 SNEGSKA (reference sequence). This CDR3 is CSENRLAGGLTHEQYF. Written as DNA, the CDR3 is TGCAGTGAGAATCGACTAGCGGGAGGGTTAACCCACGAGCAGTACTTC.

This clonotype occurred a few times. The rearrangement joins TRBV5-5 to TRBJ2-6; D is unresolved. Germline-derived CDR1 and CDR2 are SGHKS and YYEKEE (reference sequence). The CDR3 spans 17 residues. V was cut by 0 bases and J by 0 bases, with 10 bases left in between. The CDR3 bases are TGTGCCAGCAGCTTGGACAGTGCTTACTCTGGGGCCAACGTCCTGACTTTC. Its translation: CASSLDSAYSGANVLTF.

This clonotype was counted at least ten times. This CDR3 reads CASSFSGTLSYEQYF. CDR3 DNA: TGTGCCAGCAGTTTTAGCGGGACCCTTTCCTACGAGCAGTACTTC. The chain recombines TRBV27 with TRBJ2-7; 8 nucleotides match TRBD2. The V segment lost 3 bases and the J segment 1 base; nucleotides outside the gene matches: 5. The CDR3 is 15 amino acids. From germline, CDR1 is MNHEY and CDR2 SMNVEV (reference sequence).

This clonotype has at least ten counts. The CDR3 sequence: CASSYRGRGGELFF. As DNA, the CDR3 is TGTGCCAGCAGCTACAGGGGCCGAGGCGGGGAGCTGTTTTTT. The chain joins TRBV28 to TRBJ2-2; 7 bases are shared with TRBD1. V was clipped by 6 bases and J by 7 bases; unmatched bases: 8. The germline CDR1 and CDR2 sequences are MDHEN and SYDVKM. The CDR3 runs to 14 residues.

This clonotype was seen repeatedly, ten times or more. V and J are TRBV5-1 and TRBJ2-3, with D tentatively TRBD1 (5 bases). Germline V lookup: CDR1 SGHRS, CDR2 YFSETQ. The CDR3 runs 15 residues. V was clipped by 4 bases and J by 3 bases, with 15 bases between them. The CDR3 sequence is CASSTDSRNTDTQYF. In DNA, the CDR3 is TGCGCCAGCAGCACAGACAGCCGAAATACAGATACGCAGTATTTT.

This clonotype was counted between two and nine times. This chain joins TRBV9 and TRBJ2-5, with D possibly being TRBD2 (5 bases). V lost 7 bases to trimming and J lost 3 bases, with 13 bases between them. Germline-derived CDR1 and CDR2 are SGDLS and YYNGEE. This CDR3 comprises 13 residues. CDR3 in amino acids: CASGRVGEETQYF. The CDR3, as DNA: TGTGCCAGCGGGCGGGTGGGAGAAGAGACCCAGTACTTC.